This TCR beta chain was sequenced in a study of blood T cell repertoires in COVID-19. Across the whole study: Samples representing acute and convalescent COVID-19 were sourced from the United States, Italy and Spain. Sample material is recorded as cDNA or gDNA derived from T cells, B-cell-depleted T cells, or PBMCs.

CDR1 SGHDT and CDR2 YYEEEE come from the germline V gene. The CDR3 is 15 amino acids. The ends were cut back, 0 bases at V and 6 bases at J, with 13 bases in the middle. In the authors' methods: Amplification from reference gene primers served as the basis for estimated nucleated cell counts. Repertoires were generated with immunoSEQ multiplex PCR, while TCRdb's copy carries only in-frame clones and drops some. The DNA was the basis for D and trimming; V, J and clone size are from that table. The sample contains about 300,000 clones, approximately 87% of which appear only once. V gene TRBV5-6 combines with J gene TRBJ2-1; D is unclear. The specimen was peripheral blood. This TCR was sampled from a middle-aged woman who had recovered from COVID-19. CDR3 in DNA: TGTGCCAGCAGCTTGGAACAGTACACCTCCAATGAGCAGTTCTTC. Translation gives CASSLEQYTSNEQFF.